The 17 T cell receptor beta chains below all came from one sample that was sequenced in a study of naive and memory T cell subsets. Two oligonucleotides, mixed equimolar, formed the beta constant-region primer covering TRBC1 and TRBC2. Nested alpha and beta constant-region primers with the SP2 primer drove four PCR rounds on ligated cDNA. TCRdb ran MiXCR on the UMI-ligation and nested PCR reads and lists one entry per CDR3 protein. The table records 95,000 to 150,000 distinct CDR3 sequences, just over 35% of them present only once. Sequences were obtained from central memory CD4+ T cells from blood. These receptors originate from a human donor in good health.

This clonotype has a handful of counts. V usage is TRBV28 and J usage is TRBJ1-5, with D hard to call. CDR1 MDHEN and CDR2 SYDVKM come from the germline V gene. The CDR3 is 17 amino acids. The V and J ends lost 3 bases and 2 bases respectively, with 17 bases between them. Here the CDR3 reads CASSFGKLGLRNQPQHF. Written as DNA, the CDR3 is TGTGCCAGCAGTTTTGGCAAATTAGGGTTGCGCAATCAGCCCCAGCATTTT. Supplemented by reference TRBV28 and TRBJ1-5, the full variable domain reads DVKVTQSSRYLVKRTGEKVFLECVQDMDHENMFWYRQDPGLGLRLIYFSYDVKMKEKGDIPEGYSVSREKKERFSLILESASTNQTSMYLCASSFGKLGLRNQPQHFGDGTRLSIL.

This clonotype has a handful of counts. The chain is built from TRBV5-1 and TRBJ2-7, with D possibly TRBD1 on 6 matching bases. The V and J ends lost 1 base and 5 bases respectively, with 13 bases between them. The germline V gene encodes CDR1 SGHRS and CDR2 YFSETQ. CDR3 length: 14 amino acids. The CDR3 nucleotides read TGCGCCAGCAGCTTGCGCCAGGGGATCGACGAGCAGTACTTC. Protein: CASSLRQGIDEQYF.

This clonotype has more than one count but fewer than ten. The chain is built from TRBV7-6 and TRBJ1-3, with 7 nucleotides matching TRBD1. In germline, CDR1 is SGHVS, CDR2 FNYEAQ. V gave up 6 bases and J gave up 0 bases; unmatched junction bases: 8. The CDR3 contains 16 residues. As DNA, the CDR3 is TGTGCCAGCAGGGGCGGGACAGCCTACTCTGGAAACACCATATATTTT. Translation: CASRGGTAYSGNTIYF.

In its sample, this clonotype was seen many times. The chain has TRBV18 and TRBJ2-1; D gene unclear. Germline lookup yields CDR1 KGHSH and CDR2 LQKENI. The V gene lost 3 bases and the J gene lost 5 bases, with 8 bases spanning the gap. The CDR3 length is 13 residues. CDR3: CASSPGRDNEQFF. As DNA, the CDR3 is TGTGCCAGCTCACCGGGCCGGGACAATGAGCAGTTCTTC.

This clonotype was observed at least ten times. The chain is built from TRBV7-9 and TRBJ2-2; D ambiguous. Per germline, CDR1 SEHNR and CDR2 FQNEAQ (reference sequence). The germline V and J ends were trimmed by 3 bases and 3 bases, with 20 bases remaining between them. The CDR3 is made up of 18 amino acids. The CDR3 DNA sequence: TGTGCCAGCAGCTTCCTACCATTATGGACCCAGGACACCGGGGAGCTGTTTTTT. Translation gives CASSFLPLWTQDTGELFF.

The V gene is TRBV10-1, the J gene TRBJ2-1; D unclear. This CDR3 is 13 amino acids long. Germline assignment: CDR1 WNHNN and CDR2 SYGVQD (reference sequence). Trimming stripped 0 bases from V and 6 bases from J, with 6 bases between. CDR3 residues: CASSESTLNEQFF. In DNA, the CDR3 is TGCGCCAGCAGTGAGTCGACACTCAATGAGCAGTTCTTC.

The chain combines TRBV5-6 with TRBJ2-1; D unclear. The CDR3 is 16 residues long. The germline V gene encodes CDR1 SGHDT and CDR2 YYEEEE. V lost 4 bases and J lost 3, with 17 bases in between. For the CDR3, the DNA is TGTGCCAGCAGCCCGACTGTTAGGGTTGGCTACAATGAGCAGTTCTTC. The encoded protein is CASSPTVRVGYNEQFF.

J is TRBJ2-3 and V is TRBV20-1; 10 bases line up with TRBD1. This CDR3 spans 15 amino acids. J was trimmed by 10 bases and V by 4 bases; bases with no gene match: 14. Germline CDR1 and CDR2: DFQATT and SNEGSKA (reference sequence). The chain's CDR3 is CSATQTGQGRNAQYF. The CDR3 bases are TGCAGTGCTACCCAGACGGGACAGGGGAGAAATGCGCAGTATTTT.

This clonotype appeared a few times. The chain uses TRBV20-1 and TRBJ1-1; the D is unclear. The germline V gene encodes CDR1 DFQATT and CDR2 SNEGSKA (reference sequence). The length of the CDR3 is 14 residues. With 6 bases removed from V and 0 bases from J, the gap between germline ends came to 14 bases. The CDR3 DNA reads TGCAGTGCCCTAAATCGTGGTCTGAACACTGAAGCTTTCTTT. This gives the protein CSALNRGLNTEAFF.

The chain employs TRBV6-1 and TRBJ2-7; 7 nucleotides align to TRBD2. CDR3 length: 13 amino acids. Trimming cost V 8 bases and J 7 bases; bases outside gene matches: 11. Germline lookup yields CDR1 MNHNS and CDR2 SASEGT. The CDR3, as DNA: TGTGCCAGCTTTGGTGGTTGGGGGGGGGAGCAGTACTTC. Its protein is CASFGGWGGEQYF.

This clonotype has only a few counts. As DNA, the CDR3 is TGTGCCAGCAGCCAAGCCGGCGGGAGGGCACGCATCAATGAGCAGTTCTTC. Translated: CASSQAGGRARINEQFF. The chain joins TRBV3-1 to TRBJ2-1; 9 bases are a match to TRBD2. In germline, CDR1 is LGHDT, CDR2 YNNKEL (reference sequence). The CDR3 sequence is 17 residues long. The J segment lost 6 bases and the V segment lost 1 base, leaving 10 bases of the junction unmatched.

The chain uses TRBV12-3 or TRBV12-4 and TRBJ2-5; TRBD1 might be the D (6 bases). V lost 6 bases to trimming and J lost 9 bases, with 14 bases between them. The CDR3 has 12 amino acids. The CDR3 DNA reads as TGTGCCAGCAGACAGGGCACCAGGGCCCAGTACTTC. Protein: CASRQGTRAQYF.

In its sample, this clonotype was seen many times. The chain uses TRBV7-2 and TRBJ2-4; 9 bases align to TRBD1. The V gene's germline CDR1 is SGHTA and CDR2 FQGNSA. The J segment lost 4 bases and the V segment lost 5 bases, leaving 9 bases of the junction unmatched. The CDR3 has 16 residues. CDR3 amino acids: CASSNTVGQGKNIQYF. CDR3 nucleotide sequence: TGTGCCAGCAGCAACACCGTAGGACAGGGGAAAAACATTCAGTACTTC.

The rearrangement links TRBV7-6 to TRBJ2-5; D is perhaps TRBD2 (7 bases). The V end lost 4 bases, the J end lost 5 bases, and 14 bases lay between the germline ends. The CDR3 extends over 14 amino acids. The germline V gene has CDR1 SGHVS and CDR2 FNYEAQ. CDR3 loop: CASSSGRGLETQYF. The CDR3 nucleotides are TGTGCCAGCAGCTCGGGGCGGGGGCTCGAGACCCAGTACTTC.

The chain recombines TRBV5-1 with TRBJ2-3; TRBD2 matches 8 bases. V was pared by 5 bases and J by 3 bases, with 11 bases of the junction left unmatched. CDR1 and CDR2 (germline): SGHRS, YFSETQ. This CDR3 contains 16 residues. The CDR3 bases are TGCGCCAGCAGGCCCGAGCGGCGCGGGAGGACAGATACGCAGTATTTT. This codes for CASRPERRGRTDTQYF.

This chain joins TRBV14 and TRBJ2-1; 14 positions match TRBD2. The CDR3 runs 17 residues. The trim removed 2 bases at V and 7 bases at J, leaving 7 bases unmatched. Looked up from germline, CDR1 is SGHDN and CDR2 is FVKESK. CDR3 in amino acids: CASSQRRLAGGRNEQFF. DNA for the CDR3: TGTGCCAGCAGCCAAAGGCGACTAGCGGGAGGGCGGAATGAGCAGTTCTTC.

This clonotype was seen at least ten times. The chain is built from TRBV5-5 and TRBJ1-2; 8 bases match TRBD1. CDR1 is SGHKS, CDR2 YYEKEE, per germline (reference sequence). J gave up 8 bases and V 5 bases, and 5 bases lay outside the gene matches. The CDR3 runs 12 residues. In DNA, the CDR3 is TGTGCCAGCAGTCGACAGGGGCGAGGCTACACCTTC. Translating gives CASSRQGRGYTF.